Listed here are 10 T cell receptor beta chains from one sample, sequenced in a study of blood T cell repertoires in COVID-19. TCRdb's table, derived via immunoSEQ multiplex PCR, lists solely in-frame clones and lacks some. The sample comprises some 200,000 clones, 85% to 90% of which are singletons, and approximately 3.5% rests with the top ten. What was sequenced was PBMCs or T cells enriched from blood (not recorded which). The receptors were gathered from a woman aged 18-35 years in a cohort exposed to, infected with or recovered from COVID-19 (not recorded which).

The rearrangement joins TRBV5-1 to TRBJ2-7; the D is unclear. Germline CDR1 is SGHRS and CDR2 is YFSETQ. The CDR3 sequence is 15 residues long. The V end lost 0 bases, the J end lost 5 bases, and 15 bases lay between the germline ends. The CDR3 DNA is TGCGCCAGCAGCTTGGCAGGTTACTCCGTGGACGAGCAGTACTTC. Protein: CASSLAGYSVDEQYF. Drawing the rest from reference TRBV5-1 and TRBJ2-7, the complete variable domain is KAGVTQTPRYLIKTRGQQVTLSCSPISGHRSVSWYQQTPGQGLQFLFEYFSETQRNKGNFPGRFSGRQFSNSRSEMNVSTLELGDSALYLCASSLAGYSVDEQYFGPGTRLTVT.

The gene calls are TRBV7-2 and TRBJ2-1, with 8 bases fitting TRBD2. Germline CDR1 SGHTA, CDR2 FQGNSA. The CDR3 loop spans 16 amino acids. The ends lost 0 bases at V and 3 bases at J; junction bases unmatched: 4. The CDR3 spells CASSLAPRGGYNEQFF. The CDR3 bases are TGTGCCAGCAGCTTAGCCCCCCGGGGGGGCTACAATGAGCAGTTCTTC.

The chain uses TRBV11-2 and TRBJ1-2, with 10 positions matching TRBD1. Germline V lookup: CDR1 SGHAT, CDR2 FQNNGV. V gave up 0 bases and J gave up 7 bases; unmatched junction bases: 5. This CDR3 has 15 residues. The CDR3 coding sequence is TGTGCCAGCAGCTTAGATATCCGGACAGGGGGTGGCTACACCTTC. Translated, it gives CASSLDIRTGGGYTF.

The rearrangement uses TRBV28 and TRBJ1-2; maybe TRBD1 (6 bases). Germline values: CDR1 MDHEN, CDR2 SYDVKM. The CDR3 runs 13 residues. V was pared by 6 bases and J by 8 bases, with 16 bases between. DNA of the CDR3: TGTGCCAGCAGCCACAGGGATTTAGGAGGCTACACCTTC. Encoded protein: CASSHRDLGGYTF.

This clone was counted a single time. The chain employs TRBV19 and TRBJ2-3; D gene ambiguous. Germline-derived CDR1 and CDR2 are LNHDA and SQIVND (reference sequence). V dropped 4 bases and J dropped 2 bases, with 10 bases sitting between them. This CDR3 is built from 14 residues. The CDR3 is CASSTPGSTDTQYF. CDR3 DNA sequence: TGTGCCAGTAGTACACCCGGGTCCACAGATACGCAGTATTTT.

The chain links TRBV10-3 to TRBJ1-5; 9 positions agree with TRBD1. Per the germline V gene, CDR1 is ENHRY and CDR2 is SYGVKD. CDR3 size: 15 residues. V was pared by 3 bases and J by 6 bases, with 6 bases of the junction left unmatched. DNA for the CDR3: TGTGCCATCAGTGATGGGACAGGGAAGGGTCAGCCCCAGCATTTT. It codes for CAISDGTGKGQPQHF.

The chain combines TRBV6-5 with TRBJ1-6; no clear D. CDR1 and CDR2 (germline): MNHEY, SVGAGI. The CDR3 loop spans 13 amino acids. With 4 bases removed from V and 7 bases from J, the gap between germline ends came to 8 bases. This CDR3 reads CASSLDLNSPLHF. Here the CDR3 DNA reads TGTGCCAGCAGTTTAGACTTGAATTCACCCCTCCACTTT.

CDR3 amino acids: CASSSFRDRYGYTF. The CDR3 DNA is TGTGCCAGCAGTTCCTTCCGGGACAGATATGGCTACACCTTC. V and J are TRBV27 and TRBJ1-2, with 7 nucleotides matching TRBD1. This CDR3 comprises 14 residues. Trimming cost V 4 bases and J 5 bases; bases outside gene matches: 7. Germline CDR1 is MNHEY and CDR2 is SMNVEV (reference sequence).

The chain couples TRBV7-2 to TRBJ2-7; possible D gene TRBD2, 7 bases. The CDR3 runs to 18 residues. V was cut by 4 bases and J by 3 bases, with 25 bases left in between. Per germline, CDR1 SGHTA and CDR2 FQGNSA. In DNA form, the CDR3 reads TGTGCCAGCAGCTCCCGCCATGGGGGGGGCGCATTCCACTACGAGCAGTACTTC. Its translation: CASSSRHGGGAFHYEQYF.

The gene calls are TRBV14 and TRBJ1-2; D perhaps matches TRBD1 (5 bases). The CDR3 spans 15 residues. Germline V CDR1 and CDR2: SGHDN, FVKESK. With 1 base removed from V and 3 bases from J, the gap between germline ends came to 12 bases. DNA for the CDR3: TGTGCCAGCAGCCAAGCTCCTTCGGGGGACTATGGCTACACCTTC. Its translation is CASSQAPSGDYGYTF.